The rows below give T cell receptor beta chains drawn from one sample of a study of T cell repertoires in cytomegalovirus infection. These receptors are not linked to any known antigen. TCRdb re-called the reads through MiXCR, storing one row per CDR3 protein. The top ten clones hold around half of a sample with about 150,000 distinct CDR3 sequences, 32% of them seen once. Source: CD8+ T cells from cultured PBMCs, taken from culture after CMV antigen stimulation. The receptor source for this set is a human donor in good health (CMV status not recorded). Some clones in this sample may be carry-over from other donors' samples. Both conserved end residues are part of each CDR3. Each record gives: clone size, J gene, V gene, D gene, CDR3 DNA, CDR3 protein. A D gene is named only where the DNA matches it firmly. Rows may omit the clone size; those that give it use once, few, many or a size class.

>NA|TRBJ1-2|TRBV24-1|TRBD1
TGTGCCACCAGTGACTCCGACAGGGTCTATGGCTACACCTTC
CATSDSDRVYGYTF
>few|TRBJ2-3|TRBV12-3/TRBV12-4|NA
TGTGCCACCATGGGGGGAACAGATACGCAGTATTTT
CATMGGTDTQYF
>few|TRBJ1-1|TRBV7-2|NA
TGTGCCAGCAGTGACGAAATTGAAGCTTTCTTT
CASSDEIEAFF
>NA|TRBJ2-7|TRBV5-6|NA
TGTGCCAGCAGCTTGGTACGGGGAGGCGAGCAGTACTTC
CASSLVRGGEQYF
>NA|TRBJ1-4|TRBV12-3/TRBV12-4|NA
TGTGCCAGCAGTTTATCTTCCAGAGATCTGTTTTTT
CASSLSSRDLFF
>few|TRBJ1-5|TRBV19|NA
TGTGCCAGTTGGGGGGTGAGGAATCAGCCCCAGCATTTT
CASWGVRNQPQHF
>NA|TRBJ1-1|TRBV4-1|NA
TGCGCCAGCAGCCCTCAAGGTCTTGAAGCTTTCTTT
CASSPQGLEAFF
>NA|TRBJ2-1|TRBV6-8|TRBD2
TGTGCCAGCCAACGACTAGCCGGCTCCTACAATGAGCAGTTCTTC
CASQRLAGSYNEQFF
>NA|TRBJ1-2|TRBV7-9|NA
TGTGCCAGCAGCTTAGACGCATCTCTGGGCTACACCTTC
CASSLDASLGYTF
>few|TRBJ1-1|TRBV6-2/TRBV6-3|NA
TGTGCCAGCAGTACCGGGACACCTGGTGAAGCTTTCTTT
CASSTGTPGEAFF
>few|TRBJ2-5|TRBV5-1|NA
TGCGCCAGCAGCTTGTTTACGGGGAGAGAGACCCAGTACTTC
CASSLFTGRETQYF
>NA|TRBJ1-2|TRBV19|NA
TGTGCCAGTCTAGGCGGGACTCCGTACGAGTATGGCTACACCTTC
CASLGGTPYEYGYTF
>NA|TRBJ2-5|TRBV29-1|TRBD2
TGCAGCGTTGGAGGCGGGGGACCCCAAGAGACCCAGTACTTC
CSVGGGGPQETQYF
>NA|TRBJ2-7|TRBV7-9|NA
TGTGCCAGCAGCTTCCCGGGGGCCTACGAGCAGTACTTC
CASSFPGAYEQYF
>NA|TRBJ1-4|TRBV5-1|TRBD1
TGCGCCAGCAGCTTGCCAGGTCAGAGGGGGCAAGAAAAACTGTTTTTT
CASSLPGQRGQEKLFF
>few|TRBJ1-2|TRBV7-9|NA
TGTGCCAGCAGCACGGTCGATGATCTGGCCTACACCTTC
CASSTVDDLAYTF
>few|TRBJ2-7|TRBV6-1|NA
TGTGCCAGCAGTGAATTAGTGGGGATGAAGTACGAGCAGTACTTC
CASSELVGMKYEQYF
>NA|TRBJ2-1|TRBV20-1|TRBD1
TGCAGTGCTAGAATTGGGGGACAGCAACATGAGCAGTTCTTC
CSARIGGQQHEQFF
>few|TRBJ1-3|TRBV6-6|NA
TGTGCCAGCAGTTCTACGGGTGCGTGGTTCTCTGGAAACACCATATATTTT
CASSSTGAWFSGNTIYF
>NA|TRBJ2-5|TRBV7-2|TRBD1
TGTGCCAGCAGCCCGTGGACAGGGGATCAAGAGACCCAGTACTTC
CASSPWTGDQETQYF
>few|TRBJ2-5|TRBV28|NA
TGTGCCAGCAGCCCCGTGAGCGTGGGACTAGAGACCCAGTACTTC
CASSPVSVGLETQYF
>NA|TRBJ2-5|TRBV28|TRBD2
TGTGCCAGCAGTTTCGCGGGGGGTGTGCGAGAGACCCAGTGCTTC
CASSFAGGVRETQCF
>NA|TRBJ2-1|TRBV11-1|NA
TGTGCCAGCAGCGCGGAACTGAGCTCCTACAATGAGCAGTTCTTC
CASSAELSSYNEQFF
>few|TRBJ2-7|TRBV5-1|NA
TGCGCCAGCAGACACGACAGCTACGAGCAGTACTTC
CASRHDSYEQYF
>NA|TRBJ1-6|TRBV6-6|NA
TGTGCCAGCAGCCGTACAGTATCAAATTCACCCCTCCACTTT
CASSRTVSNSPLHF
>few|TRBJ2-7|TRBV12-3/TRBV12-4|TRBD2
TGTGCCAGCAGCAGCGTTGGACTAGCGTTTTACGAGCAGTACTTC
CASSSVGLAFYEQYF
>NA|TRBJ2-3|TRBV27|NA
TGTGCCAGCAGTTTGGGTGGCATATCTAGCACAGATACGCAGTATTTT
CASSLGGISSTDTQYF
>NA|TRBJ1-5|TRBV15|NA
TGTGCCACCAGCAGTCTTTACAATCAGCCCCAGCATTTT
CATSSLYNQPQHF
>few|TRBJ1-1|TRBV5-1|NA
TGCGCCAGCAGCTTGTATTTATCTACTGAAGCTTTCTTT
CASSLYLSTEAFF
>many|TRBJ1-3|TRBV27|NA
TGTGCCAGCAGCGAGGGGGGGATCTCTGGAAACACCATATATTTT
CASSEGGISGNTIYF
>NA|TRBJ1-5|TRBV28|NA
TGTGCCAGCAGAAACGGACCGGGGGACTATAGCAATCAGCCCCAGCATTTT
CASRNGPGDYSNQPQHF
>NA|TRBJ2-2|TRBV24-1|TRBD1
TGTGCCACCAGTGTGGCAGGGGGCAGTGGCACCGGGGAGCTGTTTTTT
CATSVAGGSGTGELFF
>few|TRBJ2-1|TRBV27|TRBD1
TGTGCCAGCAGCGGACAGGGGTACTACAATGAGCAGTTCTTC
CASSGQGYYNEQFF
>few|TRBJ1-5|TRBV2|NA
TGTGCCAGCAGAAGTACTCCGGACCTTAGCAATCAGCCCCAGCATTTT
CASRSTPDLSNQPQHF
>NA|TRBJ1-3|TRBV20-1|NA
TGCAGTGCTAGAGATCTGGGCTCTGGAAACACCATATATTTT
CSARDLGSGNTIYF
>few|TRBJ1-2|TRBV5-6|NA
TGTGCCAGCAGCTTGTGGGCCGGGAACCCAAGGGATGGCTACACCTTC
CASSLWAGNPRDGYTF
>NA|TRBJ2-5|TRBV9|NA
TGTGCCAGCAGCAAGGGACTTTGGAGGGCCCAGTACTTC
CASSKGLWRAQYF
>few|TRBJ1-4|TRBV6-6|NA
TGTGCCAGCAGTTTAAATGAAAAACTGTTTTTT
CASSLNEKLFF
>medium-sized|TRBJ2-7|TRBV7-8|NA
TGTGCCAGCAGCTTGGCAGGGGAAAGGTACGAGCAGTACTTC
CASSLAGERYEQYF
>NA|TRBJ2-3|TRBV2|NA
TGTGCCAGCAGTCGCCCCGAGGGAGATACGCAGTATTTT
CASSRPEGDTQYF
>few|TRBJ2-1|TRBV4-1|TRBD2
TGCGCCAGCAGCCAAGATTTTTCTAGCGGGTCCTACAATGAGCAGTTCTTC
CASSQDFSSGSYNEQFF
>NA|TRBJ2-7|TRBV7-9|NA
TGTGCCAGCAGCCACTCACTAAAGTGGGAGCAGTACTTC
CASSHSLKWEQYF
>NA|TRBJ1-2|TRBV12-3/TRBV12-4|NA
TGTGCCAGCAGTACGTGGACGGTAAACTATGGCTACACCTTC
CASSTWTVNYGYTF
>NA|TRBJ1-2|TRBV7-9|TRBD1
TGTGCCAGCAGCTTAGTGACAGGGAACTATGGCTACACCTTC
CASSLVTGNYGYTF
>NA|TRBJ2-3|TRBV7-4|TRBD1
TGTGCCAGCAGCTCTCCCGAGACAGGGGAGGCAGATACGCAGTATTTT
CASSSPETGEADTQYF
>NA|TRBJ1-1|TRBV12-3/TRBV12-4|NA
TGTGCCAGCAGCCGGGACCGAACAGGGGAAGCTTTCTTT
CASSRDRTGEAFF
>few|TRBJ2-1|TRBV25-1|NA
TGTGCCAGCATGGGGGGCGGAAGTTACAATGAGCAGTTCTTC
CASMGGGSYNEQFF
>few|TRBJ2-5|TRBV6-1|TRBD1
TGTGCCAGCAGCCGACAGGGGTTAGGGGAGACCCAGTACTTC
CASSRQGLGETQYF
>NA|TRBJ2-7|TRBV7-8|NA
TGTGCCAGCAGCGGACCCCCGGGAGATGGAACCTACGAGCAGTACTTC
CASSGPPGDGTYEQYF
>few|TRBJ1-1|TRBV7-2|NA
TGTGCCAGCAGCTTAGCACACACTGAAGCTTTCTTT
CASSLAHTEAFF
>NA|TRBJ1-2|TRBV4-1|TRBD1
TGCGCCAGCAGCCCGGGACAGGGGGTTAGCTATGGCTACACCTTC
CASSPGQGVSYGYTF
>many|TRBJ2-5|TRBV7-9|TRBD2
TGTGCTGGGGGACTAGCGGGGGGGGAAGAGACCCAGTACTTC
CAGGLAGGEETQYF
>few|TRBJ1-2|TRBV7-2|NA
TGTGCCAGCAGCTTAAGCCCGGGCAGCGTGTATGGCTACACCTTC
CASSLSPGSVYGYTF